This T cell receptor (beta chain) was obtained from a study of memory CD4+ T cells and cytomegalovirus serostatus. On the study more broadly: Healthy Belgian adult donors included nine or ten CMV-positive and about two dozen CMV-negative people. General study findings and limits: About 40% of the roughly 150 known CMV-associated TCRbeta sequences appeared in CD4+ memory.

With 11 bases removed from V and 3 bases from J, the gap between germline ends came to 14 bases. The germline CDR1 and CDR2 sequences are MNHNS and SASEGT. This CDR3 has 12 amino acids. In the study's own analysis: Out-of-frame sequences were removed, leaving a few million distinct TCRbeta sequences. Here immunoSEQ multiplex PCR was the method, and the copy in TCRdb shows in-frame clones only, minus some. The DNA gave D and trimming, while V, J and clone size come from that table. The repertoire holds approximately 40,000 clones, just over 75% seen once, with roughly 2% in the top ten. Concerning this clone itself: Its antigen remains unknown.

The sort gate was single viable CD3+CD4+CD8-CD45RO+ cells for memory CD4+ T cells. The sample taken for sequencing was memory CD4+ T cells from blood. This rearrangement joins TRBV6-1 to TRBJ2-7; possibly TRBD2 for D (6 bases). The clonotype comes from an adult in good health and CMV-seronegative. The CDR3 spells CAGSLGGYEQYF. The CDR3, as DNA: TGTGCCGGATCATTGGGGGGCTACGAGCAGTACTTC.